This T cell receptor (beta chain) was recorded in a study of blood T cell repertoires in COVID-19. Study summary: Whether acute or convalescent, the COVID-19 samples came from the United States, Italy and Spain. The analysed material was cDNA or gDNA that came from T cells, B-cell-depleted T cells, or PBMCs.

V lost 4 bases to trimming and J lost 3 bases; unmatched junction nucleotides: 19. The CDR3 covers 19 residues. From germline, CDR1 is SGHDN and CDR2 FVKESK. This clone was counted between two and nine times. The repertoire was sequenced with immunoSEQ multiplex PCR; TCRdb's copy has only in-frame clones and lacks some. The data contain 250,000 to 300,000 clones, 80% to 85% of them singletons. This sequence was found in a woman in her sixties with active or convalescent COVID-19. The sample consisted of peripheral blood. This chain uses TRBV14 with TRBJ2-7; TRBD1 aligns across 9 bases. CDR3 in amino acids: CASSRHRDRVDPKNYEQYF. For the CDR3, the DNA is TGTGCCAGCAGCCGGCACCGGGACAGGGTCGACCCGAAAAACTACGAGCAGTACTTC. The full variable domain, in which reference TRBV14 and TRBJ2-7 provide the parts outside the CDR3, is EAGVTQFPSHSVIEKGQTVTLRCDPISGHDNLYWYRRVMGKEIKFLLHFVKESKQDESGMPNNRFLAERTGGTYSTLKVQPAELEDSGVYFCASSRHRDRVDPKNYEQYFGPGTRLTVT.